The 19 T cell receptor beta chains below come from one sample, sequenced in a study of Graves' ophthalmopathy and Graves' hyperthyroidism. Amplifying from RNA transcripts, the study obtained TCR beta CDR3 regions. HTBI-primed first-round RT-PCR preceded second-round multiplex PCR. TCRdb passed the multiplex PCR reads through MiXCR, listing each CDR3 protein once. The sample carries about 740,000 distinct CDR3 sequences, 40% recorded once. The sequenced sample was peripheral blood. The receptors stem from an adult man with Graves' ophthalmopathy.

CDR3 residues: CASSLGLELFF. The CDR3 DNA reads TGTGCCAGCAGCTTAGGCCTGGAGCTGTTTTTT. This chain joins TRBV7-9 and TRBJ2-2; D is ambiguous. The length of the CDR3 is 11 residues. CDR1 is SEHNR and CDR2 is FQNEAQ in the germline V gene (reference sequence). V was pared by 1 base and J by 10 bases, with 4 bases between.

This clonotype was picked up a small number of times. The chain uses TRBV7-2 and TRBJ2-1; possibly TRBD2 for D (5 bases). V was clipped by 7 bases and J by 7 bases, with 17 bases between them. The germline gives CDR1 SGHTA, CDR2 FQGNSA. This CDR3 has 14 amino acids. The CDR3 DNA reads TGTGCCAGCAAGTCTTCGGCGTCGGGGAATGAGCAGTTCTTC. The encoded protein is CASKSSASGNEQFF.

This clonotype was observed many times. The V and J genes are TRBV11-2 and TRBJ1-1, with D possibly TRBD1 on 5 matching bases. Between the trimmed V and J ends, which lost 1 base and 5 bases, there was a span of 14 bases. CDR3 length: 15 amino acids. Germline values: CDR1 SGHAT, CDR2 FQNNGV. CDR3 sequence: CASSLVGEVWTEAFF. Written as DNA, the CDR3 is TGTGCCAGCAGCTTAGTGGGGGAGGTATGGACTGAAGCTTTCTTT.

This clonotype was detected many times. The chain combines TRBV2 with TRBJ2-7; D is perhaps TRBD1 (5 bases). The V end was cut by 2 bases, the J end by 5 bases, with 10 bases between. The CDR3 runs to 13 residues. The germline CDR1 and CDR2 sequences are SNHLY and FYNNEI. The CDR3 DNA reads as TGTGCCAGCAGTGAAATTCAGGGCCACGAGCAGTACTTC. This codes for CASSEIQGHEQYF.

The chain carries TRBV15 and TRBJ1-1, with D tentatively TRBD1 (5 bases). This CDR3 region has 15 residues. The V gene lost 3 bases and the J gene lost 5 bases, with 16 bases spanning the gap. Germline loops: CDR1 LNHNV, CDR2 YYDKDF (reference sequence). CDR3 nucleotide sequence: TGTGCCACCAGCAGGGGGAGTGGGGGTGGTACTGAAGCTTTCTTT. Residues: CATSRGSGGGTEAFF.

This chain connects TRBV2 to TRBJ2-5; possibly TRBD2 for D (6 bases). The CDR3 consists of 12 residues. Germline lookup yields CDR1 SNHLY and CDR2 FYNNEI. The germline V and J ends were trimmed by 11 bases and 3 bases, with 13 bases remaining between them. CDR3 sequence: CAWRVKEETQYF. The CDR3 DNA reads TGTGCCTGGAGGGTGAAAGAAGAGACCCAGTACTTC.

V is TRBV7-9 and J is TRBJ2-7; 10 bases map to TRBD1. This CDR3 has 15 residues. Trimming removed 5 bases from V and 3 bases from J; junction bases left unmatched: 7. Germline V gene data show CDR1 as SEHNR and CDR2 as FQNEAQ (reference sequence). As DNA, the CDR3 is TGTGCCAGCAGCACCCCCGGGACAGGGGACTACGAGCAGTACTTC. Amino acid sequence: CASSTPGTGDYEQYF.

The chain links TRBV12-3 or TRBV12-4 to TRBJ2-5; tentative D call: TRBD2 (5 bases). The CDR3 runs to 14 residues. V lost 2 bases and J lost 9, with 16 bases in between. CDR3 region: CASSLRQIGAAQYF. The CDR3 DNA follows: TGTGCCAGCAGTTTACGGCAGATTGGAGCGGCCCAGTACTTC.

This clonotype was seen repeatedly, ten times or more. This chain joins TRBV29-1 and TRBJ2-7, with TRBD2 identical over 10 bases. The CDR3 contains 16 residues. V was clipped by 2 bases and J by 0 bases; unmatched bases: 7. Looked up from germline, CDR1 is SQVTM and CDR2 is ANQGSEA. The CDR3 DNA reads as TGCAGCGTTGAATGGAGTAGCGGGGGGAACTCCTACGAGCAGTACTTC. Translation: CSVEWSSGGNSYEQYF.

The chain has TRBV12-3 or TRBV12-4 and TRBJ1-2; 8 bases map to TRBD1. With V trimmed by 6 bases and J by 3 bases, 9 bases remained unmatched. The CDR3 extends over 15 amino acids. The DNA for the CDR3 is TGTGCCAGCAGACCGACCGGGACAGGCGACTATGGCTACACCTTC. It encodes CASRPTGTGDYGYTF.

This clonotype was detected a few times. The chain carries TRBV6-1 and TRBJ2-7; perhaps TRBD1 as D (6 bases). This CDR3 has 14 residues. The germline CDR1 and CDR2 sequences are MNHNS and SASEGT. V was clipped by 8 bases and J by 4 bases, with 18 bases between them. CDR3 nucleotide sequence: TGTGCCAGCGACTCACTCCCACAGGGTTACGAGCAGTACTTC. It specifies CASDSLPQGYEQYF.

This clonotype was recorded at least ten times. CDR3 sequence reads: CASSFAGGDEKLFF. CDR3 DNA: TGTGCCAGCAGCTTCGCGGGGGGGGACGAAAAACTGTTTTTT. V usage is TRBV7-2 and J usage is TRBJ1-4; the D gene is possibly TRBD1 (5 bases). This CDR3 contains 14 residues. Between the trimmed V and J ends, which lost 3 bases and 8 bases, there was a span of 13 bases. The germline gives CDR1 SGHTA, CDR2 FQGNSA.

This clonotype was counted only a few times. The chain employs TRBV7-6 and TRBJ2-2, with D unresolved. Trimming cost V 5 bases and J 7 bases, with 11 bases left between them. This CDR3 is 13 amino acids long. Germline assignment: CDR1 SGHVS and CDR2 FNYEAQ. The CDR3 nucleotides are TGTGCCAGCAGCCCCCGATTCGGCGGGGAGCTGTTTTTT. Translated: CASSPRFGGELFF.

This clonotype was seen more than once but under ten times. This chain connects TRBV20-1 to TRBJ2-7; D possibly corresponds to TRBD1 (5 bases). The germline V gene has CDR1 DFQATT and CDR2 SNEGSKA (reference sequence). Trimming took off 5 bases at V and 7 bases at J, with 12 bases between the two ends. The CDR3 sequence is 11 residues long. The CDR3 coding sequence is TGCAGTGCTGGCAGGGTGCGGGAGCAGTACTTC. Its translation is CSAGRVREQYF.

V usage is TRBV7-9 and J usage is TRBJ1-2, with a tentative D call TRBD1 (5 bases). The CDR3 has 12 amino acids. The germline CDR1 and CDR2 sequences are SEHNR and FQNEAQ (reference sequence). Trimming cost V 8 bases and J 5 bases, with 12 bases left between them. CDR3 amino acids: CASGRDRYGYTF. CDR3 nucleotide sequence: TGTGCCAGCGGCCGGGACCGATATGGCTACACCTTC.

In its sample, this clonotype was seen once. The missing conserved phenylalanine or tryptophan at the end of this CDR3 makes a read error likely. The J gene is TRBJ1-1, the V gene TRBV14; possible D gene TRBD1, 6 bases. The CDR3 sequence is 14 residues long. CDR1 is SGHDN, CDR2 FVKESK, per germline. Trimming removed 4 bases from V and 6 bases from J, with 15 bases in between. The CDR3 protein is CASSLHGGGSEAFL. CDR3 sequence (DNA): TGTGCCAGCAGCCTCCATGGGGGGGGCTCTGAAGCTTTCCTT.

V is TRBV20-1 and J is TRBJ1-2; 7 bases agree with TRBD1. The CDR3 is made up of 15 amino acids. Trimming cost V 4 bases and J 0 bases; bases outside gene matches: 8. Looked up from germline, CDR1 is DFQATT and CDR2 is SNEGSKA (reference sequence). CDR3 protein: CSATLTGVSNYGYTF. CDR3 in DNA: TGCAGTGCTACCCTAACAGGGGTCTCTAACTATGGCTACACCTTC.

This clonotype has a handful of counts. The chain recombines TRBV7-2 with TRBJ2-7; 7 nucleotides agree with TRBD2. The CDR3 is 15 amino acids. V lost 0 bases and J lost 7; bases outside the gene matches: 9. Germline-derived CDR1 and CDR2 are SGHTA and FQGNSA. CDR3 in DNA: TGTGCCAGCAGCTTAGCGGGCGGGAGTACTTTAGAGCAGTACTTC. Residues: CASSLAGGSTLEQYF.

The gene calls are TRBV5-1 and TRBJ1-2; D not certain. V lost 4 bases and J lost 1, with 17 bases in between. CDR1 and CDR2 (germline): SGHRS, YFSETQ. The CDR3 has 16 amino acids. The chain's CDR3 is CASSPTQGPNNYGYTF. The CDR3 DNA reads as TGCGCCAGCAGCCCCACGCAAGGGCCGAATAACTATGGCTACACCTTC. Based on the CDR3 plus reference TRBV5-1 and TRBJ1-2, the full variable domain is KAGVTQTPRYLIKTRGQQVTLSCSPISGHRSVSWYQQTPGQGLQFLFEYFSETQRNKGNFPGRFSGRQFSNSRSEMNVSTLELGDSALYLCASSPTQGPNNYGYTFGSGTRLTVV.